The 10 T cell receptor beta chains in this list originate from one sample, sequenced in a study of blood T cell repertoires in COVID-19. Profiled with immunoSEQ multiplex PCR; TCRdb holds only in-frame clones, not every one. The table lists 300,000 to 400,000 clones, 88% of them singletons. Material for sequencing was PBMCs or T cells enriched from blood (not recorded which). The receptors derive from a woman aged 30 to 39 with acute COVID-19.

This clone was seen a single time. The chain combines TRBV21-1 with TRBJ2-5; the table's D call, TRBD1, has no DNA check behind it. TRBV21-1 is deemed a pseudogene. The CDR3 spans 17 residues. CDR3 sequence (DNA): TGTGCCAGCAACCCCTTGCCCTGGACAGGCCTGGTAAAGACCCAGTACTTC. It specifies CASNPLPWTGLVKTQYF.

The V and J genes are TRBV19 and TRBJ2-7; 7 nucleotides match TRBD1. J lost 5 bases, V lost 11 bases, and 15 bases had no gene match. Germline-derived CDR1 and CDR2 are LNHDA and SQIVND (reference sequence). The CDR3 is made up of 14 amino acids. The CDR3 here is CASRFAGGSNEQYF. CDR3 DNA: TGTGCCTCCAGGTTCGCAGGGGGTTCCAACGAGCAGTACTTC.

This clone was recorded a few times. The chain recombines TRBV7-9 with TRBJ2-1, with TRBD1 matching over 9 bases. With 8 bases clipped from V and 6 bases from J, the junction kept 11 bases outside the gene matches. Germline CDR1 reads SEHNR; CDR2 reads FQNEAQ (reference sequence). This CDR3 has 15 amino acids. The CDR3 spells CASGRGQGLSNEQFF. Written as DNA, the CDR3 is TGTGCCAGCGGCAGGGGACAGGGCCTCTCCAATGAGCAGTTCTTC. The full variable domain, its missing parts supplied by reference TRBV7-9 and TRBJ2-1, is DTGVSQNPRHKITKRGQNVTFRCDPISEHNRLYWYRQTLGQGPEFLTYFQNEAQLEKSRLLSDRFSAERPKGSFSTLEIQRTEQGDSAMYLCASGRGQGLSNEQFFGPGTRLTVL.

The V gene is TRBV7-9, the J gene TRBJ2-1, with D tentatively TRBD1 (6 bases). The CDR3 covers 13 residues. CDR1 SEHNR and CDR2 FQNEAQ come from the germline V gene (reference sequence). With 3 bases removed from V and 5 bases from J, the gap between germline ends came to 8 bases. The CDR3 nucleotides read TGTGCCAGCAGCTTTAACAGGGACAATGAGCAGTTCTTC. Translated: CASSFNRDNEQFF.

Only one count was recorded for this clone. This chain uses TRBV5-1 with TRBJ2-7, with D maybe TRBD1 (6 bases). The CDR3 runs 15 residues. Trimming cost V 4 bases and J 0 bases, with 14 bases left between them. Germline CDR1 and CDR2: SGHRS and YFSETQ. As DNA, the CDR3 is TGCGCCAGCAGCACGATGGACAGTACCTCCTACGAGCAGTACTTC. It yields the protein CASSTMDSTSYEQYF.

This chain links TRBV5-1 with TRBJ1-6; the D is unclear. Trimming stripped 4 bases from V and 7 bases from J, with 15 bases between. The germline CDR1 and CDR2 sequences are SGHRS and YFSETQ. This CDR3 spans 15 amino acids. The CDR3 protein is CASSHDRRGNSPLHF. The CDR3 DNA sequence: TGCGCCAGCAGCCACGACCGTCGCGGGAATTCACCCCTCCACTTT.

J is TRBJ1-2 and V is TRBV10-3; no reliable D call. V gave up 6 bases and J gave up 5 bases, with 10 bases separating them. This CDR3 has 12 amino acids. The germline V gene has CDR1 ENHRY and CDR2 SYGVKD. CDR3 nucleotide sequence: TGTGCCATCAGGACGGAGGGATATGGCTACACCTTC. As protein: CAIRTEGYGYTF.

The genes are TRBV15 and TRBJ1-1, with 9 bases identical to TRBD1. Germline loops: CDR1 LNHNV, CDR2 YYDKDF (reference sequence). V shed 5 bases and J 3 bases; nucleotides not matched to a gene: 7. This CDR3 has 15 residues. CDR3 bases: TGTGCCACCAGCGGTCACAGGGGGCGGGACACTGAAGCTTTCTTT. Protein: CATSGHRGRDTEAFF.

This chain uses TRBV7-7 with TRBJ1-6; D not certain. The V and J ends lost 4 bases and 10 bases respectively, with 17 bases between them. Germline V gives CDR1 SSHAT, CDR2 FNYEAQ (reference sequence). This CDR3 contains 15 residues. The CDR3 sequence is CASSYALIGPSPLHF. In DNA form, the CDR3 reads TGTGCCAGCAGCTACGCCCTTATCGGTCCATCACCCCTCCACTTT.

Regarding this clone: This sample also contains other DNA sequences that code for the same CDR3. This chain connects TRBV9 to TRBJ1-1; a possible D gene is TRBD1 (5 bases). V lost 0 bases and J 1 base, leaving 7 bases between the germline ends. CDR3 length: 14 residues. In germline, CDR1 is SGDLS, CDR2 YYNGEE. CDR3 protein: CASSVVGGNTEAFF. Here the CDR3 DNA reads TGTGCCAGCAGCGTAGTGGGGGGGAACACTGAAGCTTTCTTT. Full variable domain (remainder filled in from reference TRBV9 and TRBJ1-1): DSGVTQTPKHLITATGQRVTLRCSPRSGDLSVYWYQQSLDQGLQFLIQYYNGEERAKGNILERFSAQQFPDLHSELNLSSLELGDSALYFCASSVVGGNTEAFFGQGTRLTVV.